What follows are 10 T cell receptor beta chains derived from one specimen sequenced in a study of Graves' ophthalmopathy and Graves' hyperthyroidism. For repertoire sequencing, the TCR beta CDR3 regions were amplified from RNA transcripts. In the first round, RT-PCR was carried out with HTBI primers, and a multiplex PCR formed the second round. TCRdb passed the multiplex PCR reads through MiXCR, listing each CDR3 protein once. The sample yields 340,000 or so distinct CDR3 sequences, roughly 17% seen once. The specimen was peripheral blood. These receptors were taken from an adult man with Graves' ophthalmopathy.

This clonotype was seen at least ten times. The V call is TRBV9, the J call TRBJ2-5; no firm D call. Between the trimmed V and J ends, which lost 0 bases and 5 bases, there was a span of 17 bases. CDR1 and CDR2 from the germline V gene are SGDLS and YYNGEE. This CDR3 has 16 amino acids. The CDR3 loop is CASSVGAQTYQETQYF. The CDR3 coding sequence is TGTGCCAGCAGCGTAGGGGCACAGACTTATCAGGAGACCCAGTACTTC.

The chain links TRBV3-1 to TRBJ1-5; 10 nucleotides match TRBD1. The CDR3 consists of 17 residues. Looked up from germline, CDR1 is LGHDT and CDR2 is YNNKEL (reference sequence). V lost 1 base, J lost 6 bases, and 9 bases stayed unmatched. Here the CDR3 reads CASSQAVDRGSFQPQHF. Written as DNA, the CDR3 is TGTGCCAGCAGCCAAGCGGTGGACAGGGGGTCATTTCAGCCCCAGCATTTT.

This clonotype came up many times. This chain's CDR3 is CAWRGAGSGANVLTF. The DNA of the CDR3 is TGTGCCTGGAGAGGAGCAGGCTCTGGGGCCAACGTCCTGACTTTC. The chain links TRBV30 to TRBJ2-6; D remains ambiguous. V was shortened by 3 bases and J by 0 bases, with 9 bases between the two germline ends. Germline values: CDR1 GTSNPN, CDR2 SVGIG (reference sequence). The CDR3 runs 15 residues.

This clonotype has ten or more counts. The chain combines TRBV7-8 with TRBJ2-5; tentatively, D is TRBD2 (5 bases). V lost 5 bases and J lost 5, with 12 bases in between. Germline V gene sequence: CDR1 SGHVS, CDR2 FQNEAQ. The CDR3 has 13 residues. CDR3 sequence: CASSLRTLETQYF. Written as DNA, the CDR3 is TGTGCCAGCAGCCTGAGGACTTTGGAGACCCAGTACTTC.

This clonotype was observed many times. This chain uses TRBV30 with TRBJ2-2; the D gene is possibly TRBD2 (5 bases). From germline, CDR1 is GTSNPN and CDR2 SVGIG (reference sequence). The ends were cut back, 1 base at V and 3 bases at J, with 6 bases in the middle. The CDR3 length is 13 residues. The DNA of the CDR3 is TGTGCCTGGAGTGGAGGGTACACCGGGGAGCTGTTTTTT. The encoded protein is CAWSGGYTGELFF.

This clonotype was seen repeatedly, ten times or more. The J gene is TRBJ1-1, the V gene TRBV5-6; tentatively, D is TRBD1 (6 bases). The CDR3 extends over 16 amino acids. Germline V gene lookup returns CDR1 SGHDT and CDR2 YYEEEE. The V end was cut by 4 bases, the J end by 6 bases, with 22 bases between. In DNA form, the CDR3 reads TGTGCCAGCAGCCCATTCACCCAACAGGGTCTCTCTGAAGCTTTCTTT. Its translation is CASSPFTQQGLSEAFF. Drawing the rest from reference TRBV5-6 and TRBJ1-1, the complete variable domain is DAGVTQSPTHLIKTRGQQVTLRCSPKSGHDTVSWYQQALGQGPQFIFQYYEEEERQRGNFPDRFSGHQFPNYSSELNVNALLLGDSALYLCASSPFTQQGLSEAFFGQGTRLTVV.

The chain employs TRBV19 and TRBJ2-5; 7 positions agree with TRBD2. V lost 6 bases, J lost 9 bases, and 16 bases stayed unmatched. There are 15 residues in the CDR3. CDR1 LNHDA and CDR2 SQIVND come from the germline V gene (reference sequence). The CDR3 here is CASRGGGGGGGAQYF. The CDR3 nucleotides are TGTGCCAGTAGGGGGGGGGGGGGGGGGGGGGGGGCCCAGTACTTC.

This clonotype was counted at least ten times. This chain joins TRBV7-9 and TRBJ1-6; D possibly corresponds to TRBD1 (6 bases). Trimming removed 4 bases from V and 5 bases from J, with 12 bases in between. Germline lookup yields CDR1 SEHNR and CDR2 FQNEAQ (reference sequence). The CDR3 length is 15 residues. The CDR3 bases are TGTGCCAGCAGCTCCCACAGGGTGCATAATTCACCCCTCCACTTT. Protein: CASSSHRVHNSPLHF.

This clonotype was found many times. The J gene is TRBJ1-1, the V gene TRBV6-2 or TRBV6-3, with 11 positions matching TRBD1. This CDR3 region has 16 residues. V was pared by 5 bases and J by 4 bases, with 9 bases of the junction left unmatched. Germline lookup yields CDR1 MNHEY and CDR2 SVGEGT. CDR3 sequence: CASSPWTGGAVTEAFF. DNA of the CDR3: TGTGCCAGCAGTCCTTGGACAGGGGGCGCCGTCACTGAAGCTTTCTTT.

The chain uses TRBV6-5 and TRBJ1-1; the D gene is possibly TRBD1 (6 bases). The germline V gene encodes CDR1 MNHEY and CDR2 SVGAGI. The V end was cut by 2 bases, the J end by 0 bases, with 10 bases between. This CDR3 has 15 amino acids. The CDR3 loop reads CASSYATGLNTEAFF. DNA for the CDR3: TGTGCCAGCAGTTACGCCACAGGGCTGAACACTGAAGCTTTCTTT.